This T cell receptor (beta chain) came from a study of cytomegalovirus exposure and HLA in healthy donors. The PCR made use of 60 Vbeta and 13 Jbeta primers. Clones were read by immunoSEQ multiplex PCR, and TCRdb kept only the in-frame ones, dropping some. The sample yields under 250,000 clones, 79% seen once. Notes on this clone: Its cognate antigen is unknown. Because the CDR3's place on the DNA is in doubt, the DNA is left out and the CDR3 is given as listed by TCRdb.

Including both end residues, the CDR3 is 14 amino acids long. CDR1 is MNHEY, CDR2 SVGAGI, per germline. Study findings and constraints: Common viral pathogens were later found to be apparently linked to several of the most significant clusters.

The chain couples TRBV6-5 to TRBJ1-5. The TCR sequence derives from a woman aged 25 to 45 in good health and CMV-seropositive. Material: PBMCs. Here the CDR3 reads CASSTSTMGQPQHF.